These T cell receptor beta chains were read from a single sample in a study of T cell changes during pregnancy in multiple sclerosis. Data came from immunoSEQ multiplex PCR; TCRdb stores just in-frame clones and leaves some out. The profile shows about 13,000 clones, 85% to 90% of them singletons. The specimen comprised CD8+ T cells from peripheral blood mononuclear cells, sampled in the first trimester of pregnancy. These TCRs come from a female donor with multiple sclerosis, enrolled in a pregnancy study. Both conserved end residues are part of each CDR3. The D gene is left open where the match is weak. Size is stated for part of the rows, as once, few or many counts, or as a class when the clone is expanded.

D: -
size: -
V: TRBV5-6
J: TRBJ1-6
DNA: TGTGCCAGCAGCTTGGGAATGGGAGGACCCCTCCACTTT
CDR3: CASSLGMGGPLHF

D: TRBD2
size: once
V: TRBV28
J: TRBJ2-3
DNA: TGTGCCAGCAGCTACTCCATGACTAGCGGGGGGCCTCCTAGCACAGATACGCAGTATTTT
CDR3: CASSYSMTSGGPPSTDTQYF

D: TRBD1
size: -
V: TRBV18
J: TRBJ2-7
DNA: TGTGCCAGCTCACCACCCGACAGGGTTGGCGTTCCCTACGAGCAGTACTTC
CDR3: CASSPPDRVGVPYEQYF

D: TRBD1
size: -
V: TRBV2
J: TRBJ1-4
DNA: TGTGCCATCCGGGACAGGGATGAAAAACTGTTTTTT
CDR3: CAIRDRDEKLFF

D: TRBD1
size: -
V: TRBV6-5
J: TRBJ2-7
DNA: TGTGCCAGCAGACAACCGGGACAGTACTACGAGCAGTACTTC
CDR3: CASRQPGQYYEQYF

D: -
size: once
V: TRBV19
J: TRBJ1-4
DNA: TGTGCCAGTAGTATAGATCAGGGGTCGGCTGAAAAACTGTTTTTT
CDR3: CASSIDQGSAEKLFF

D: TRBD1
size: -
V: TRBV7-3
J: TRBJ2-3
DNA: TGTGCCAGCAGCTTAGGGACAGGGGAGAGCACAGATACGCAGTATTTT
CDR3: CASSLGTGESTDTQYF

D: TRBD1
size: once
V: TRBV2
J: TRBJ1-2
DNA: TGTGCCAGCAGTGGACAGGGGGAATTAATATTGGGCTACACCTTC
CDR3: CASSGQGELILGYTF

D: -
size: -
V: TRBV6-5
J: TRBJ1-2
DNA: TGTGCCAGCACTCTTGGGGAGGGCTATGGCTACACCTTC
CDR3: CASTLGEGYGYTF

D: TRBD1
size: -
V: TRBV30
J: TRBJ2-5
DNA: TGTGCCTGGAGCCCCGGGACAGGGGGCTGGGAGACCCAGTACTTC
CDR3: CAWSPGTGGWETQYF

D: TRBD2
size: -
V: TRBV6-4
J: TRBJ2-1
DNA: TGTGCCAGCAGTGACTCTCGGGGGGGCCGGGTCGATGAGCAGTTCTTC
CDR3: CASSDSRGGRVDEQFF

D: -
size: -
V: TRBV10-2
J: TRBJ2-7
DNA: TGCGCCAGCAGTGGACAGGAAAGCTCCTACGAGCAGTACTTC
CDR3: CASSGQESSYEQYF

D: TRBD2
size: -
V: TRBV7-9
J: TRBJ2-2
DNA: TGTGCCAGCAGCGAGCAACTAGCGGGGGTAGGCGGGGAGCTGTTTTTT
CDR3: CASSEQLAGVGGELFF

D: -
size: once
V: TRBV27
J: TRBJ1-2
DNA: TGTGCCAGCAGTTTATCTGGCAGGGTAGGGTATGGCTACACCTTC
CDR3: CASSLSGRVGYGYTF

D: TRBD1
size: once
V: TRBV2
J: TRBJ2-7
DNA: TGTGCCAGCAGCTTAGGGTGGACAGGAACCTACGAGCAGTACTTC
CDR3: CASSLGWTGTYEQYF

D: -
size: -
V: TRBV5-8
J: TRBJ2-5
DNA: TGTGCCAGCAGCTTTAAGGGACTGGCTTTAGAGACCCAGTACTTC
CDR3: CASSFKGLALETQYF

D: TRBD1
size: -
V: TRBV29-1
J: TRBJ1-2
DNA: TGCAGCGGGGGGACAGGGAACTATGGCTACACCTTC
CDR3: CSGGTGNYGYTF

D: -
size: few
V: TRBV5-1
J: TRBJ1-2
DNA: TGCGCCAGCAGCTTGGGGTATTCGGGTACGAACTATGGCTACACCTTC
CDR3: CASSLGYSGTNYGYTF

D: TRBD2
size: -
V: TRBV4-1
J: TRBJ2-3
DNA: TGCGCCAGCAGCTCTAACGGGAGGGGGAGACGCACAGATACGCAGTATTTT
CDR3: CASSSNGRGRRTDTQYF

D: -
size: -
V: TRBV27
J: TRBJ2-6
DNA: TGTGCCAGCAGCCGCTTGGACAGCAACTCTGGGGCCAACGTCCTGACTTTC
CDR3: CASSRLDSNSGANVLTF

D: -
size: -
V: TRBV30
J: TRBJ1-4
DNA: TGTGCCTGGAGCGCTGAGTGGGCGACCCCTAATGAAAAACTGTTTTTT
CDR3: CAWSAEWATPNEKLFF

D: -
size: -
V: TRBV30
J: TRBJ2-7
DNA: TGTGCCTGGAGTGTTGGGGGCTTCTCCTACGAGCAGTACTTC
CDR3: CAWSVGGFSYEQYF

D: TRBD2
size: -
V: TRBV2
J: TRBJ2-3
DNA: TGTGCCAGCAGCCCGGGACTAGCGGGGGGGCCTACAGATACGCAGTATTTT
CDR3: CASSPGLAGGPTDTQYF

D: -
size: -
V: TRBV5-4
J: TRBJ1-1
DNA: TGTGCCAGCAGCTTACGGGGGGGGTACCGATTGAACACTGAAGCTTTCTTT
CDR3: CASSLRGGYRLNTEAFF

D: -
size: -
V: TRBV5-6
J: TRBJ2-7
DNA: TGTGCCAGCAGCTTGACAGGAACCTACGAGCAGTACTTC
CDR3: CASSLTGTYEQYF

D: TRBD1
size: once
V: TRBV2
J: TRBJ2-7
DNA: TGTGCCAGCATGGACAGGGCAAGCTCCTACGAGCAGTACTTC
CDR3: CASMDRASSYEQYF

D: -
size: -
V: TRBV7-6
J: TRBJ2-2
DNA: TGTGCCAGCAGCTTACTTGCCGGGGGGCCCACCGGGGAGCTGTTTTTT
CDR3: CASSLLAGGPTGELFF

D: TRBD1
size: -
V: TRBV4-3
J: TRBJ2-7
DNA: TGCGCCAGCAGCTACACAGGGGCCTACGAGCAGTACTTC
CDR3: CASSYTGAYEQYF

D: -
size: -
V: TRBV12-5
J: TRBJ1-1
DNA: TGTGCTAGTGGTTTTCCTCAATCCCCACAGGGAAGGAAAACTGAAGCTTTCTTT
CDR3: CASGFPQSPQGRKTEAFF

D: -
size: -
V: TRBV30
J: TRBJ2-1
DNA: TGTGCCTGCGCTGGATATGGGGCAGGGGAAACCTACAATGAGCAGTTCTTC
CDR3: CACAGYGAGETYNEQFF

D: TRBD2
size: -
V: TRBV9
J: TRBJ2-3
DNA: TGTGCCAGCAGCGTAGGACTAGCGGGGGGAGATACGCAGTATTTT
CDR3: CASSVGLAGGDTQYF

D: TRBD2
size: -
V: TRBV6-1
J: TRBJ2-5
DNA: TGTGCCAGCAGTGAAGCTAGCGGGGGGCAAGAGACCCAGTACTTC
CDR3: CASSEASGGQETQYF

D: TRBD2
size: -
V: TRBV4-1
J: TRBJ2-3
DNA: TGCGCCAGCAGCCAAGGACCTAGCGGGGGGGTGCAAGATACGCAGTATTTT
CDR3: CASSQGPSGGVQDTQYF

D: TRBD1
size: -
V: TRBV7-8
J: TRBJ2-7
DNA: TGTGCCAGCAGCCAAACGGGACAGTACTACGAGCAGTACTTC
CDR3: CASSQTGQYYEQYF

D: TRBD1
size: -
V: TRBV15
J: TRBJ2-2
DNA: TGTGCCACCCGGGACAGTGTTGAGGGGTTGACCGGGGAGCTGTTTTTT
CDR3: CATRDSVEGLTGELFF

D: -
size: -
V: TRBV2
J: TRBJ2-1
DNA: TGTGCCATCTTCAGGACTCGGAGGGGGCCCACCTACAATGAGCAGTTCTTC
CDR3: CAIFRTRRGPTYNEQFF

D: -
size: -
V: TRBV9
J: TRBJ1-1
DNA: TGTGCCAGCAGCGTAGATTCAAGTGAAAACATGAACACTGAAGCTTTCTTT
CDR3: CASSVDSSENMNTEAFF

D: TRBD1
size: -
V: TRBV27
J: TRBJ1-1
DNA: TGTGCCAGCAGTCCAGGGCCGGGACAGGGGGTTGCAGAAGCTTTCTTT
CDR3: CASSPGPGQGVAEAFF

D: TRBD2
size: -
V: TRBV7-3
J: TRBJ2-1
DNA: TGTGCCAGCAGCTTAATGGCCCGGGGGGATGAGCAGTTCTTC
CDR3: CASSLMARGDEQFF